The entry below gives a single T cell receptor (beta chain) sequence along with its context. This sample was included in a study of blood T cell repertoires in COVID-19. The overall study: Specimens from acute and convalescent COVID-19 originated in the United States, Italy and Spain. Sources were T cells, B-cell-depleted T cells, or PBMCs; the material itself was cDNA or gDNA.

Sequenced by immunoSEQ multiplex PCR; TCRdb stores in-frame clones only, minus some. The repertoire consists of fewer than 300,000 clones, with 80% to 90% occurring once and the leading ten covering over 2%. This receptor was obtained from a woman aged 45-59 years with acute or convalescent COVID-19. Sequencing was carried out using peripheral blood.

The CDR3 spells CASSFGVGVNSPLHF. CDR3 in DNA: TGTGCCAGCAGTTTTGGGGTAGGGGTGAATTCACCCCTCCACTTT. The chain links TRBV27 to TRBJ1-6; D is perhaps TRBD1 (5 bases). Trimming stripped 3 bases from V and 7 bases from J, with 13 bases between. CDR1 and CDR2 (germline): MNHEY, SMNVEV (reference sequence). The CDR3 has 15 amino acids.